This T cell receptor beta chain appears in the sequencing data of a study of cytomegalovirus exposure and HLA in healthy donors. Regarding the study as a whole: Most likely, a cluster of highly shared sequence variants arose as a sequencing artifact. A link between a missense DCLRE1C variant and TCR beta V- and J-gene trimming emerged from a later analysis. Later work found that TCR association rates differed between HLA loci; DRB1 had the most and HLA-C the fewest.

PCR was performed using 60 Vbeta and 13 Jbeta primers. Some clones are missing from TCRdb's copy, which holds only in-frame ones; the method was immunoSEQ multiplex PCR. The sample yields about 220,000 clones, 82% seen once. CDR3 size: 15 residues. Germline V CDR1 and CDR2: MNHEY, SVGAGI. Trimming at V came to 4 bases and at J to 9 bases, leaving 12 bases not matched to a gene. As concerns this clone: Its antigen is currently unknown.

Sequencing used PBMCs. The origin of this receptor is a woman aged 40 to 50 in good health and CMV-seropositive. The J gene is TRBJ2-4, the V gene TRBV6-5; the match to TRBD2 covers 7 bases. CDR3 amino acids: CASSSWTGTKGIQYF. In DNA, the CDR3 is TGTGCCAGCAGTTCCTGGACCGGGACTAAAGGCATTCAGTACTTC.